Below are 18 T cell receptor beta chains sequenced from a single sample in a study of shared clonotypes between healthy human individuals. CD45RO negativity and positive selection for CCR7 defined naive CD8 cells, a population that excluded terminally differentiated effector memory CD45RA+ cells. Some clones are missing from TCRdb's copy, which holds only in-frame ones; the method was immunoSEQ multiplex PCR. The data contain more than 500,000 clones, roughly 95% of them singletons. The sample was naive CD8+ T cells sorted from blood. The receptors stem from a woman aged 30 to 39 in good health.

The sample holds one count of this clone. The CDR3 DNA follows: TGTGCCAGCAGCCGAGAATCTTCCTACGAGCAGTACTTC. Protein sequence: CASSRESSYEQYF. The chain is built from TRBV13 and TRBJ2-7; unclear D gene. This CDR3 region has 13 residues. V lost 5 bases, J lost 1 base, and 9 bases lay in between. Germline-derived CDR1 and CDR2 are PRHDT and FYEKMQ (reference sequence).

The chain is built from TRBV28 and TRBJ2-7; perhaps TRBD2 as D (5 bases). Per the germline V gene, CDR1 is MDHEN and CDR2 is SYDVKM. Trimming stripped 6 bases from V and 0 bases from J, with 15 bases between. This CDR3 is built from 15 residues. The CDR3, as DNA: TGTGCCAGCAGCCACGTAGCGCCCGACTCCTACGAGCAGTACTTC. Amino acid sequence: CASSHVAPDSYEQYF.

J is TRBJ2-5 and V is TRBV28; no definite D call. Per the germline V gene, CDR1 is MDHEN and CDR2 is SYDVKM. The CDR3 runs to 15 residues. V lost 10 bases to trimming and J lost 2 bases, with 20 bases between them. DNA for the CDR3: TGTGCCATCGCCAGACCCCTCGGGCCTCAAGAGACCCAGTACTTC. Amino acids: CAIARPLGPQETQYF.

The chain uses TRBV11-2 and TRBJ2-7; 9 bases align to TRBD1. Germline lookup yields CDR1 SGHAT and CDR2 FQNNGV. Unmatched junction bases numbered 9, after V lost 5 bases and J lost 1 base. CDR3 length: 16 amino acids. DNA of the CDR3: TGTGCCAGCAGCGCCGGGGACAGGGTCTTATCCTACGAGCAGTACTTC. This codes for CASSAGDRVLSYEQYF.

The chain employs TRBV28 and TRBJ2-7; TRBD1 matches 7 bases. After removal of 6 bases from V and 2 bases from J, the junction contained 7 bases not matched to a gene. CDR3 length: 14 residues. CDR1 is MDHEN, CDR2 SYDVKM, per germline. CDR3: CASSSGTDTYEQYF. Here the CDR3 DNA reads TGTGCCAGCAGCTCCGGGACAGATACCTACGAGCAGTACTTC.

The rearrangement uses TRBV7-9 and TRBJ1-4; possible D gene TRBD1, 6 bases. Trimming cost V 5 bases and J 11 bases, with 24 bases left between them. Germline V CDR1 and CDR2: SEHNR, FQNEAQ (reference sequence). CDR3 size: 16 residues. Here the CDR3 reads CASSTDTLGQGWKLFF. CDR3 nucleotides: TGTGCCAGCAGCACCGATACGTTGGGCCAGGGGTGGAAACTGTTTTTT.

The chain joins TRBV19 to TRBJ2-2; possible D gene TRBD1, 5 bases. V was trimmed by 2 bases and J by 5 bases, leaving 15 bases between them. Germline V gives CDR1 LNHDA, CDR2 SQIVND (reference sequence). The CDR3 has 16 residues. In DNA form, the CDR3 reads TGTGCCAGTAGTATATGGGCCAGGGCTGAAACCGGGGAGCTGTTTTTT. This sequence encodes CASSIWARAETGELFF.

The rearrangement uses TRBV7-9 and TRBJ2-3, with D unresolved. Germline-derived CDR1 and CDR2 are SEHNR and FQNEAQ (reference sequence). V shed 4 bases and J shed 0 bases, with 23 bases lying between them. The CDR3 contains 19 residues. This CDR3 reads CASSSLSPPDSYSTDTQYF. The CDR3 DNA is TGTGCCAGCAGCTCCCTTTCCCCACCTGACTCCTATAGCACAGATACGCAGTATTTT.

The chain is built from TRBV4-1 and TRBJ2-1; 9 bases fit TRBD2. Germline values: CDR1 MGHRA, CDR2 YSYEKL. The CDR3 is made up of 16 amino acids. Trimming cost V 3 bases and J 7 bases; bases outside gene matches: 10. The CDR3 is CASSHLGTSRMNEQFF. The CDR3 DNA reads as TGCGCCAGCAGCCACCTCGGGACTAGCAGAATGAATGAGCAGTTCTTC.

The chain is built from TRBV6-1 and TRBJ2-5; maybe TRBD1 (6 bases). CDR3 size: 13 residues. V lost 6 bases and J 5 bases, leaving 13 bases between the germline ends. CDR1 and CDR2 from the germline V gene are MNHNS and SASEGT. The CDR3 here is CASRPQGGETQYF. The CDR3 DNA is TGTGCCAGCAGACCACAGGGTGGGGAGACCCAGTACTTC.

This chain links TRBV19 with TRBJ2-1; D may match TRBD1 or TRBD2 (5 bases each). Trimming took 2 bases from V and 7 from J, leaving 12 bases between them. Germline V gene sequence: CDR1 LNHDA, CDR2 SQIVND (reference sequence). This CDR3 has 14 residues. The CDR3 DNA is TGTGCCAGTAGTATAATGCAGGGACCGAATGAGCAGTTCTTC. Protein sequence: CASSIMQGPNEQFF.

The chain uses TRBV6-1 and TRBJ2-7; possible D gene TRBD1, 5 bases. The CDR3 has 15 residues. Per the germline V gene, CDR1 is MNHNS and CDR2 is SASEGT. Trimming removed 2 bases at V and 6 bases at J, with 17 bases between. In nucleotides, the CDR3 is TGTGCCAGCAGTGAAATATCGACAGTTAAGAGCGAGCAGTACTTC. Its protein is CASSEISTVKSEQYF.

The chain combines TRBV7-3 with TRBJ2-6, with 12 bases aligning to TRBD2. Germline-derived CDR1 and CDR2 are SGHTA and FQGTGA. There are 18 residues in the CDR3. The J segment lost 2 bases and the V segment lost 5 bases, leaving 7 bases of the junction unmatched. The CDR3 protein is CASSLAGGHRTGANVLTF. In DNA form, the CDR3 reads TGTGCCAGCAGCCTAGCGGGAGGGCACAGGACTGGGGCCAACGTCCTGACTTTC.

The CDR3 here is CASSPQAVKSYEQYF. The DNA for the CDR3 is TGTGCCAGCAGCCCCCAGGCTGTAAAATCCTACGAGCAGTACTTC. This chain joins TRBV9 and TRBJ2-7; D gene ambiguous. The CDR3 contains 15 residues. Trimming left V 4 bases short and J 1 base short, with 15 bases between. Germline lookup yields CDR1 SGDLS and CDR2 YYNGEE.

The rearrangement joins TRBV27 to TRBJ2-5; maybe TRBD2 (7 bases). The CDR3 has 16 residues. Germline loops: CDR1 MNHEY, CDR2 SMNVEV (reference sequence). The V end lost 5 bases, the J end lost 3 bases, and 19 bases lay between the germline ends. In DNA, the CDR3 is TGTGCCAGCAGTACAAGCGGGACACCCCTCGAAGAGACCCAGTACTTC. It translates to CASSTSGTPLEETQYF.

V usage is TRBV7-9 and J usage is TRBJ1-3; D is uncertain. This CDR3 spans 13 amino acids. The V end lost 6 bases, the J end lost 0 bases, and 6 bases lay between the germline ends. CDR1 and CDR2 from the germline V gene are SEHNR and FQNEAQ (reference sequence). As DNA, the CDR3 is TGTGCCAGCAGGAGCTTCTCTGGAAACACCATATATTTT. Residues: CASRSFSGNTIYF.

This chain joins TRBV6-5 and TRBJ1-1; the D is unclear. Germline lookup yields CDR1 MNHEY and CDR2 SVGAGI. The CDR3 totals 12 residues. Trimming left V 6 bases short and J 1 base short, with 6 bases between. CDR3 protein: CASRLGNTEAFF. The CDR3 nucleotides read TGTGCCAGCAGGCTCGGGAACACTGAAGCTTTCTTT.

This chain uses TRBV6-1 with TRBJ2-7, with TRBD2 matching 10 bases. Germline trimming cut 1 base from V and 4 bases from J; bases unmatched to any gene: 7. Germline V gives CDR1 MNHNS, CDR2 SASEGT. The CDR3 length is 16 residues. CDR3 sequence: CASSEGVAGGLYEQYF. DNA for the CDR3: TGTGCCAGCAGTGAAGGCGTAGCGGGAGGTTTGTACGAGCAGTACTTC.